The clone carrying this T cell receptor (beta chain) appeared a few times. This record belongs to a study of blood T cell repertoires in COVID-19. V lost 7 bases, J lost 5 bases, and 8 bases stayed unmatched. Germline CDR1 is LNHDA and CDR2 is SQIVND (reference sequence). The CDR3 has 14 residues. The Seattle site enrolled patients during active infection and followed them longitudinally. Authors' data handling: Reference gene primer amplification in the assay estimated nucleated cell counts. Clones were sequenced by immunoSEQ multiplex PCR, and TCRdb holds only the in-frame ones, with some missing. The V and J calls and clone size come from that table; D and trimming were worked out from the DNA. Found here are approximately 400,000 clones, around 88% of them singletons; the top ten hold approximately 12%.

The source is a woman aged 50 to 60 with COVID-19, enrolled during active disease. This sequence joins TRBV19 and TRBJ2-5; 9 nucleotides align to TRBD1. Sequencing was done on a sample of peripheral blood. This CDR3 is CASTETGGVETQYF. In DNA form, the CDR3 reads TGTGCCAGTACCGAGACAGGGGGGGTGGAGACCCAGTACTTC.